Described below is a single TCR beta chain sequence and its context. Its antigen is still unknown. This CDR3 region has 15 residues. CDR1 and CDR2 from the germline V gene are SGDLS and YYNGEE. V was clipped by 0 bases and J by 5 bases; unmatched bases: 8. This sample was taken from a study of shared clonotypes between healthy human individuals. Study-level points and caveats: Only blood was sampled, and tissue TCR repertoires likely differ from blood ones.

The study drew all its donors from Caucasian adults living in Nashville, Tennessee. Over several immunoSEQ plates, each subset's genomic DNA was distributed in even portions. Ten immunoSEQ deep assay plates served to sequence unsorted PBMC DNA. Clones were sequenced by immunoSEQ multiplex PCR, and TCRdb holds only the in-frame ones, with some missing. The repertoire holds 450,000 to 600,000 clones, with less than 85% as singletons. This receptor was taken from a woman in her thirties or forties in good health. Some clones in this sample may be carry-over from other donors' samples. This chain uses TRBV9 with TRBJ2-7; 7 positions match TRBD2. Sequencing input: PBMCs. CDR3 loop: CASSVGAGALDEQYF. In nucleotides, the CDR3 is TGTGCCAGCAGCGTAGGCGCGGGAGCTTTGGACGAGCAGTACTTC.